The 9 T cell receptor beta chains below come from one sample, sequenced in a study of blood T cells in healthy people across ages (dated by TCRdb to between 2015 and 2016). Library preparation used 5' RACE. TCRdb shows the sequencer as Illumina HiSeq 2500. A second roughly 7 to 12 cycle PCR used a sample-barcoded 5' primer and a J-beta primer mix. Through fastp at Q25 and MiXCR, TCRdb rebuilt clones from the public reads, retaining in-frame beta chains. For every CDR3 protein sequence, its rows merge into one entry that carries the most common genes and DNA. Counted in this sample were some 1.4 million distinct CDR3 sequences; around 39% of them appeared once. Of the sample, roughly 7.9% falls within the top ten clones. Sequenced sample: blood. The receptors come from a woman aged 18-30 years in good health.

This clonotype has more than one count but fewer than ten. The chain uses TRBV25-1 and TRBJ2-1; no firm D call. In germline, CDR1 is MGHDK, CDR2 SYGVNS. V lost 2 bases and J 0 bases, leaving 17 bases between the germline ends. The length of the CDR3 is 18 residues. This CDR3 reads CASSELLALGSSYNEQFF. The CDR3 DNA is TGTGCCAGCAGTGAACTACTCGCGCTGGGCAGCTCCTACAATGAGCAGTTCTTC.

J is TRBJ2-7 and V is TRBV2, with 7 positions matching TRBD1. Germline CDR1 SNHLY, CDR2 FYNNEI. V shed 7 bases and J 3 bases; nucleotides not matched to a gene: 6. The CDR3 is 13 residues long. The CDR3 region has the DNA TGTGCCAGCAAGGTGGGACAGAACTACGAGCAGTACTTC. Amino acids: CASKVGQNYEQYF.

Only one count was recorded for this clonotype. This sequence joins TRBV7-2 and TRBJ1-5; tentatively, D is TRBD1 (6 bases). The CDR3 loop spans 15 amino acids. CDR1 is SGHTA and CDR2 is FQGNSA in the germline V gene. V dropped 1 base and J dropped 1 base, with 8 bases sitting between them. The CDR3 protein is CASSLVRGSNQPQHF. In DNA form, the CDR3 reads TGTGCCAGCAGCTTAGTCAGGGGCAGCAATCAGCCCCAGCATTTT. Full variable domain (outside the CDR3, taken from reference TRBV7-2 and TRBJ1-5): GAGVSQSPSNKVTEKGKDVELRCDPISGHTALYWYRQSLGQGLEFLIYFQGNSAPDKSGLPSDRFSAERTGGSVSTLTIQRTQQEDSAVYLCASSLVRGSNQPQHFGDGTRLSIL.

The V and J genes are TRBV7-9 and TRBJ1-1, with D possibly matching TRBD1 (5 bases). CDR3 length: 14 residues. V shed 1 base and J shed 11 bases, with 17 bases lying between them. Germline CDR1 SEHNR, CDR2 FQNEAQ (reference sequence). For the CDR3, the DNA is TGTGCCAGCAGCTTAGACGGCAAAGGGGCCCGGGCTTTCTTT. Amino acids: CASSLDGKGARAFF.

This rearrangement joins TRBV7-9 to TRBJ2-5; 9 positions agree with TRBD1. The DNA end is a closer match to TRBJ2-7, so the J assignment may be wrong. The CDR3 is 15 amino acids. Germline V gives CDR1 SEHNR, CDR2 FQNEAQ (reference sequence). The CDR3 region has the DNA TGTGCCAGCAGCTTAGGGGACAGGGAGGTTGGCGAGCAGTACTTC. Its protein is CASSLGDREVGEQYF.

This chain connects TRBV6-5 to TRBJ2-1; D not resolved. This CDR3 comprises 13 residues. V lost 2 bases and J 6 bases, leaving 8 bases between the germline ends. CDR1 is MNHEY, CDR2 SVGAGI, per germline. CDR3 sequence: CASSYGLINEQFF. CDR3 sequence (DNA): TGTGCCAGCAGTTACGGCCTCATCAATGAGCAGTTCTTC.

V and J are TRBV30 and TRBJ2-1, with 9 bases matching TRBD2. The germline V gene encodes CDR1 GTSNPN and CDR2 SVGIG (reference sequence). The CDR3 consists of 15 residues. V dropped 2 bases and J dropped 4; count of bases not matched to a gene: 6. The CDR3 DNA follows: TGTGCCTGGAGTTCAGTAGCGGGGGTGTACAATGAGCAGTTCTTC. It specifies CAWSSVAGVYNEQFF.

With regard to this clonotype: Germline and junction disagree at one end, which may indicate a read error. The V call is TRBV7-2, the J call TRBJ2-1; 9 bases match TRBD2. From germline, CDR1 is SGHTA and CDR2 FQGNSA. The CDR3 is 15 residues long. This CDR3 is CASRLAGAVYDEQFF. CDR3 sequence (DNA): TGTGCCAGCAGATTAGCGGGAGCTGTATACGATGAGCAGTTCTTC.

This chain links TRBV27 with TRBJ2-4; D is undetermined. The end of the DNA is better explained by TRBJ2-7, so the J call may be wrong. Germline V lookup: CDR1 MNHEY, CDR2 SMNVEV (reference sequence). This CDR3 region has 14 residues. The CDR3 DNA is TGTGCCAGCAGTTACGGGCCTGATCAATACGAGCAGTACTTC. Translation: CASSYGPDQYEQYF.